This T cell receptor beta chain appears in the sequencing data of a study of blood T cell repertoires in COVID-19. Study-level information: Donors in the United States, Italy and Spain gave samples during acute or convalescent COVID-19.

A single count supports this clone. Generated by immunoSEQ multiplex PCR, the TCRdb table keeps only in-frame clones and is missing some. In the table there are more than 200,000 clones, more than 70% of which are singletons. Trimming cost V 3 bases and J 3 bases, with 21 bases left between them. Germline CDR1 and CDR2: SEHNR and FQNEAQ (reference sequence). This CDR3 comprises 17 residues. Sequencing was performed on peripheral blood. The chain uses TRBV7-9 and TRBJ2-7; perhaps TRBD2 as D (6 bases). The clonotype originates from a middle-aged man with active or convalescent COVID-19. CDR3 coding DNA: TGTGCCAGCAGCTTCGGGGGTGGCGGACCTACCTTCTACGAGCAGTACTTC. Protein: CASSFGGGGPTFYEQYF. Supplemented by reference TRBV7-9 and TRBJ2-7, the full variable domain reads DTGVSQNPRHKITKRGQNVTFRCDPISEHNRLYWYRQTLGQGPEFLTYFQNEAQLEKSRLLSDRFSAERPKGSFSTLEIQRTEQGDSAMYLCASSFGGGGPTFYEQYFGPGTRLTVT.